The 19 T cell receptor beta chains presented below share a single source sample, sequenced in a study of shared clonotypes between healthy human individuals. Produced via immunoSEQ multiplex PCR; TCRdb's table is partial and in-frame only. Altogether 2.3 million or so clones are present, more than 80% being singletons, with the ten largest covering about 0.39%. Material: naive CD4+ T cells from PBMCs. Documented subset: CD45RA+ positively selected. These receptors were collected from a man aged 18 to 29 in good health. Some clones in this sample may be carry-over from other donors' samples.

The chain uses TRBV11-2 and TRBJ2-3; no clear D. Germline V CDR1 and CDR2: SGHAT, FQNNGV. V was cut by 5 bases and J by 3 bases, with 18 bases left in between. The CDR3 is 16 amino acids. CDR3: CASSQFSGMGTDTQYF. CDR3 in DNA: TGTGCCAGCAGCCAATTCAGTGGGATGGGTACAGATACGCAGTATTTT.

With respect to this clone: Its ends do not fully match the called genes, so a read error is possible. The chain is built from TRBV5-1 and TRBJ2-6; possible D gene TRBD1, 7 bases. Looked up from germline, CDR1 is SGHRS and CDR2 is YFSETQ. This CDR3 is built from 16 residues. CDR3: CTSSFTGEAGANVLTF. DNA for the CDR3: TGCACCAGCAGTTTTACAGGGGAGGCTGGGGCCAACGTCCTGACTTTC.

This clone was seen a few times. The gene calls are TRBV30 and TRBJ2-2; no clear D gene. CDR1 GTSNPN and CDR2 SVGIG come from the germline V gene (reference sequence). The germline V and J ends were trimmed by 0 bases and 5 bases, with 7 bases remaining between them. The length of the CDR3 is 13 residues. CDR3 sequence: CAWSVLVTGELFF. The CDR3 DNA is TGTGCCTGGAGTGTACTTGTGACCGGGGAGCTGTTTTTT. Using reference TRBV30 and TRBJ2-2 for the parts outside the CDR3, the full variable domain is SQTIHQWPATLVQPVGSPLSLECTVEGTSNPNLYWYRQAAGRGLQLLFYSVGIGQISSEVPQNLSASRPQDRQFILSSKKLLLSDSGFYLCAWSVLVTGELFFGEGSRLTVL.

This chain uses TRBV5-1 with TRBJ2-3, with 8 bases lining up with TRBD2. V lost 3 bases and J lost 1; bases outside the gene matches: 7. The CDR3 sequence is 16 residues long. Germline loops: CDR1 SGHRS, CDR2 YFSETQ. The CDR3 spells CASSSGSGSGTDTQYF. CDR3 DNA sequence: TGCGCCAGCAGCTCGGGGAGCGGGAGTGGCACAGATACGCAGTATTTT.

The chain combines TRBV15 with TRBJ1-3; maybe TRBD1 (5 bases). This CDR3 has 16 amino acids. The germline V and J ends were trimmed by 0 bases and 4 bases, with 13 bases remaining between them. CDR1 is LNHNV and CDR2 is YYDKDF in the germline V gene (reference sequence). The CDR3 loop is CATSREQAAGGNTIYF. CDR3 nucleotide sequence: TGTGCCACCAGCAGAGAACAGGCCGCGGGGGGAAACACCATATATTTT.

V gene TRBV7-2 combines with J gene TRBJ1-2; D not certain. Trimming cost V 5 bases and J 4 bases, with 11 bases left between them. The CDR3 covers 13 residues. The germline gives CDR1 SGHTA, CDR2 FQGNSA. The CDR3 protein is CASSTQRGYGYTF. Written as DNA, the CDR3 is TGTGCCAGCAGCACACAACGGGGCTATGGCTACACCTTC.

This chain joins TRBV5-1 and TRBJ2-4, with D possibly TRBD1 on 6 matching bases. The CDR3 sequence is 17 residues long. With 1 base removed from V and 1 base from J, the gap between germline ends came to 15 bases. Germline V gene lookup returns CDR1 SGHRS and CDR2 YFSETQ. The CDR3 sequence: CASSLQGGRRAKNIQYF. The DNA of the CDR3 is TGCGCCAGCAGCTTGCAAGGGGGACGGCGGGCCAAAAACATTCAGTACTTC.

The gene calls are TRBV5-1 and TRBJ2-5; D remains unclear. CDR1 SGHRS and CDR2 YFSETQ come from the germline V gene. Trimming cost V 5 bases and J 5 bases, with 13 bases left between them. The CDR3 length is 13 residues. CDR3 DNA: TGCGCCAGCAGGTCGACCCTAGGTGAGACCCAGTACTTC. Its translation is CASRSTLGETQYF.

V and J are TRBV5-1 and TRBJ2-7, with 9 positions matching TRBD2. The CDR3 spans 17 residues. After removal of 4 bases from V and 3 bases from J, the junction contained 14 bases not matched to a gene. Germline-derived CDR1 and CDR2 are SGHRS and YFSETQ. CDR3 coding DNA: TGCGCCAGCAGCCCGGGACTAGCAGAGACATTTAACTACGAGCAGTACTTC. It specifies CASSPGLAETFNYEQYF.

This clone occurred a few times. This chain joins TRBV2 and TRBJ1-5, with TRBD1 as a possible D gene (5 bases). Germline V gene lookup returns CDR1 SNHLY and CDR2 FYNNEI. V was clipped by 8 bases and J by 5 bases, with 13 bases between them. There are 13 residues in the CDR3. CDR3 DNA: TGTGCCAGCGGAAGGACACCTGATCAGCCCCAGCATTTT. It is translated as CASGRTPDQPQHF.

This clone was detected only once. This chain connects TRBV2 to TRBJ1-1; D might be TRBD1 (5 bases). This CDR3 spans 13 amino acids. V was cut by 2 bases and J by 4 bases, with 8 bases left in between. CDR1 is SNHLY, CDR2 FYNNEI, per germline. This CDR3 reads CASSEPQGTEAFF. Written as DNA, the CDR3 is TGTGCCAGCAGTGAACCCCAGGGCACTGAAGCTTTCTTT.

The chain uses TRBV28 and TRBJ2-6, with 9 nucleotides matching TRBD1. CDR1 is MDHEN, CDR2 SYDVKM, per germline. The CDR3 sequence is 17 residues long. Germline trimming cut 9 bases from V and 0 bases from J; bases unmatched to any gene: 9. CDR3 sequence: CASFTTGGASGANVLTF. The CDR3 nucleotides read TGTGCCAGTTTTACCACAGGGGGCGCCTCTGGGGCCAACGTCCTGACTTTC.

CDR3: CAISASQEGNKNIQYF. CDR3 sequence (DNA): TGTGCCATCAGCGCTTCTCAGGAGGGGAACAAAAACATTCAGTACTTC. V is TRBV10-3 and J is TRBJ2-4; D is possibly TRBD2 (6 bases). Trimming took off 6 bases at V and 3 bases at J, with 18 bases between the two ends. Germline loops: CDR1 ENHRY, CDR2 SYGVKD. This CDR3 region has 16 residues.

The chain employs TRBV4-2 and TRBJ2-7; D unclear. Germline CDR1 LGHNA, CDR2 YNFKEQ. CDR3 length: 15 amino acids. V was pared by 2 bases and J by 2 bases, with 13 bases between. CDR3 region: CASSQSDSRTYEQYF. For the CDR3, the DNA is TGTGCCAGCAGCCAATCAGATAGCAGAACCTACGAGCAGTACTTC.

The chain employs TRBV5-5 and TRBJ1-5, with TRBD1 matching 7 bases. CDR3 length: 14 residues. The germline CDR1 and CDR2 sequences are SGHKS and YYEKEE (reference sequence). Trimming removed 1 base from V and 6 bases from J; junction bases left unmatched: 4. CDR3 sequence (DNA): TGTGCCAGCAGCTTGAGACAGGGTGCTCAGCCCCAGCATTTT. Protein sequence: CASSLRQGAQPQHF.

This sequence joins TRBV5-1 and TRBJ2-7; D remains ambiguous. The V gene lost 2 bases and the J gene lost 0 bases, with 12 bases spanning the gap. Germline CDR1 SGHRS, CDR2 YFSETQ. The CDR3 consists of 15 residues. This chain's CDR3 is CASSFAAYSSYEQYF. The DNA for the CDR3 is TGCGCCAGCAGCTTCGCAGCCTACAGCTCCTACGAGCAGTACTTC.

CDR3 amino acids: CASRIVTGDKNTEAFF. The CDR3 DNA reads as TGTGCCAGCAGAATAGTGACAGGGGACAAGAACACTGAAGCTTTCTTT. J is TRBJ1-1 and V is TRBV6-6; the match to TRBD1 covers 8 bases. This CDR3 spans 16 amino acids. J was trimmed by 1 base and V by 6 bases; bases with no gene match: 10. Germline V gene sequence: CDR1 MNHNY, CDR2 SVGAGI (reference sequence).

The rearrangement uses TRBV18 and TRBJ1-3, with a tentative D call TRBD1 (5 bases). Between the trimmed V and J ends, which lost 0 bases and 0 bases, there was a span of 9 bases. From germline, CDR1 is KGHSH and CDR2 LQKENI. The CDR3 totals 16 residues. CDR3 region: CASSPPIRDSGNTIYF. The CDR3 coding sequence is TGTGCCAGCTCACCACCGATCAGGGACTCTGGAAACACCATATATTTT.

This clone appeared a single time. The chain has TRBV6-1 and TRBJ2-5; D may be TRBD1 or TRBD2 (5 bases each). This CDR3 contains 13 residues. Germline CDR1 is MNHNS and CDR2 is SASEGT. The V gene lost 7 bases and the J gene lost 2 bases, with 11 bases spanning the gap. CDR3 sequence: CASTPGPQETQYF. In DNA form, the CDR3 reads TGTGCCAGCACCCCGGGACCACAAGAGACCCAGTACTTC.